This T cell receptor beta chain was captured by sequencing in a study of blood T cell repertoires in COVID-19. Background on the study: Italy, Spain and the United States were the sources of the convalescent and acute COVID-19 samples. Sources were T cells, B-cell-depleted T cells, or PBMCs; the material itself was cDNA or gDNA.

V was clipped by 7 bases and J by 0 bases, with 13 bases between them. The CDR3 runs to 14 residues. Germline CDR1 LNHDA, CDR2 SQIVND (reference sequence). Some clones are missing from TCRdb's copy, which holds only in-frame ones; the method was immunoSEQ multiplex PCR. The table includes about 160,000 clones, 80% to 85% detected once. The receptor was derived from a woman of 80 years or more with active or convalescent COVID-19. The sequenced material came from peripheral blood. The chain is built from TRBV19 and TRBJ2-7; no reliable D call. The CDR3 bases are TGTGCCAGTAATAACGTGGGCATCTCCTACGAGCAGTACTTC. Its translation: CASNNVGISYEQYF.